Below, one T cell receptor (beta chain) is given with its context. This entry belongs to a study of blood T cell repertoires in COVID-19. Study as a whole: T cells, B-cell-depleted T cells, or PBMCs provided the cDNA or gDNA that served as material.

Germline loops: CDR1 MDHEN, CDR2 SYDVKM. The junction had 8 bases not matched to a gene; V was cut back by 5 bases and J by 0 bases. The CDR3 is 17 residues long. The cohort comprised adults aged about 18 to 90 years residing in 24 US areas. Data came from immunoSEQ multiplex PCR; TCRdb stores just in-frame clones and leaves some out. The sample yields 180,000 or so clones, over 80% seen once. This chain uses TRBV28 with TRBJ2-3, with TRBD2 matching 10 bases. The source material was PBMCs or T cells enriched from blood (not recorded which). The TCR sequence derives from a woman between 55 and 75 years old who had recovered from COVID-19. The CDR3 DNA reads as TGTGCCAGCAGTAACCTAGCGGGAGAGGGCAGCACAGATACGCAGTATTTT. Its translation: CASSNLAGEGSTDTQYF. The full variable domain, completed using reference TRBV28 and TRBJ2-3, is DVKVTQSSRYLVKRTGEKVFLECVQDMDHENMFWYRQDPGLGLRLIYFSYDVKMKEKGDIPEGYSVSREKKERFSLILESASTNQTSMYLCASSNLAGEGSTDTQYFGPGTRLTVL.